This is a list of T cell receptor beta chains from one sample in a study of blood T cells in healthy people across ages. TCRdb used MiXCR to reprocess the 5' RACE reads, holding one entry per CDR3 protein. The sample holds approximately 760,000 distinct CDR3 sequences, 20% to 25% seen once. This sample also belongs to another study, concerning T cells of mothers and their children.

Sequencing used blood. These receptors all stem from a boy aged 5-17 years in good health. CDR3s include the opening cysteine and the closing phenylalanine or tryptophan. D genes are given only for firm matches. A clone size is listed for some rows: how often the clone was seen (once, few, many), or a class if it is expanded.

V	J	length	size	D	CDR3	DNA
TRBV10-3	TRBJ2-5	15	NA	NA	CAISESQGGEETQYF	TGTGCCATCAGTGAGTCCCAGGGCGGAGAAGAGACCCAGTACTTC
TRBV20-1	TRBJ2-5	16	NA	NA	CSARDQGLPLQETQYF	TGCAGTGCTAGAGATCAGGGACTCCCACTTCAAGAGACCCAGTACTTC
TRBV28	TRBJ2-7	14	NA	NA	CASSTNPQDYEQYF	TGTGCCAGCAGTACCAATCCCCAGGACTACGAGCAGTACTTC
TRBV5-1	TRBJ2-3	13	few	NA	CASSLDNTDMQYF	TGCGCCAGCAGCTTGGACAACACAGATATGCAGTATTTT
TRBV5-1	TRBJ2-5	15	NA	NA	CASSPTDAYQETQYF	TGCGCCAGCAGCCCTACGGATGCGTACCAAGAGACCCAGTACTTC
TRBV28	TRBJ1-1	14	few	TRBD1	CASSPQGGNTEAFF	TGTGCCAGCAGTCCACAGGGGGGGAACACTGAAGCTTTCTTT
TRBV6-6	TRBJ1-4	14	NA	NA	CASINPATNEKLFF	TGTGCCAGCATTAACCCTGCAACTAATGAAAAACTGTTTTTT
TRBV2	TRBJ2-1	15	few	NA	CASRTTVDPYNEQFF	TGTGCCAGCAGGACTACAGTAGACCCCTACAATGAGCAGTTCTTC
TRBV9	TRBJ2-7	15	NA	TRBD2	CASSVDLAGTYEQYF	TGTGCCAGCAGCGTAGACCTAGCGGGGACCTACGAGCAGTACTTC
TRBV29-1	TRBJ1-5	13	few	NA	CSVGAGVEEPQHF	TGCAGCGTTGGGGCGGGGGTGGAGGAGCCCCAGCATTTT
TRBV20-1	TRBJ2-5	14	few	TRBD2	CSARMGLPQETQYF	TGCAGTGCTAGGATGGGACTACCACAAGAGACCCAGTACTTC
TRBV28	TRBJ1-4	14	NA	TRBD1	CASSVTGSNEKLFF	TGTGCCAGCAGTGTGACAGGGAGTAATGAAAAACTGTTTTTT
TRBV11-2	TRBJ2-2	16	few	NA	CASSLNTVSDTGELFF	TGTGCCAGCAGCTTAAACACAGTATCGGACACCGGGGAGCTGTTTTTT
TRBV6-5	TRBJ2-3	12	few	TRBD2	CATRRGTDTQYF	TGCGCCACCAGGCGGGGGACAGATACGCAGTATTTT
TRBV20-1	TRBJ2-5	14	NA	TRBD1	CSALTGESGETQYF	TGCAGTGCTTTGACAGGGGAGAGTGGAGAGACCCAGTACTTC
TRBV12-3/TRBV12-4	TRBJ1-5	10	few	NA	CAPRNQPQHF	TGTGCCCCAAGGAATCAGCCCCAGCATTTT
TRBV19	TRBJ2-7	14	NA	NA	CASSVGTEGYEQYF	TGTGCCAGTAGTGTCGGGACGGAAGGCTACGAGCAGTACTTC
TRBV29-1	TRBJ2-7	15	NA	NA	CSVVGSGPRNYEQYF	TGCAGCGTTGTTGGTTCGGGACCCAGAAACTACGAGCAGTACTTC
TRBV9	TRBJ2-1	14	NA	NA	CASSIGQNYNEQFF	TGTGCCAGCAGCATTGGACAGAATTACAATGAGCAGTTCTTC
TRBV7-9	TRBJ1-1	16	few	NA	CASSLLVTGWDTEAFF	TGTGCCAGCAGCTTACTTGTAACAGGGTGGGACACTGAAGCTTTCTTT
TRBV5-1	TRBJ1-1	15	few	NA	CASSLAQFGNTEAFF	TGCGCCAGCAGCTTGGCCCAATTCGGGAACACTGAAGCTTTCTTT
TRBV24-1	TRBJ2-5	14	NA	NA	CATKAGESQETQYF	TGTGCCACCAAGGCAGGAGAGTCCCAAGAGACCCAGTACTTC
TRBV7-6	TRBJ2-1	15	NA	NA	CASSLTPEGGNEQFF	TGTGCCAGCAGCTTAACGCCCGAGGGGGGCAATGAGCAGTTCTTC
TRBV19	TRBJ2-5	15	few	TRBD2	CASSTSGIRGETQYF	TGTGCCAGTAGTACGAGCGGGATCAGAGGAGAGACCCAGTACTTC
TRBV7-9	TRBJ2-1	18	few	TRBD2	CASSFPSGHSSSYNEQFF	TGTGCCAGCAGCTTCCCTAGCGGACACTCGAGCTCCTACAATGAGCAGTTCTTC
TRBV29-1	TRBJ1-1	13	NA	NA	CSVYKVGLTEAFF	TGCAGCGTTTATAAAGTGGGGTTAACTGAAGCTTTCTTT
TRBV7-9	TRBJ2-1	16	NA	TRBD2	CASSLAGGRAKNEQFF	TGTGCCAGCAGCTTAGCTGGCGGGAGGGCCAAGAATGAGCAGTTCTTC
TRBV28	TRBJ2-1	15	few	NA	CASRGGPGSYNEQFF	TGTGCCAGCAGGGGGGGACCCGGCTCCTACAATGAGCAGTTCTTC
TRBV7-2	TRBJ2-5	14	NA	TRBD2	CASSLAPLLAGLYF	TGTGCCAGCAGCTTAGCGCCTTTACTAGCGGGCCTGTACTTC
TRBV3-1	TRBJ1-1	15	NA	NA	CASSPMTGASTEAFF	TGTGCCAGCAGCCCAATGACAGGAGCAAGCACTGAAGCTTTCTTT
TRBV7-9	TRBJ2-7	13	few	NA	CASSPTGEGEQYF	TGTGCCAGCAGCCCGACAGGGGAGGGCGAGCAGTACTTC
TRBV12-3/TRBV12-4	TRBJ2-5	12	NA	NA	CASSVGGETQCF	TGTGCCAGCAGCGTTGGGGGAGAGACCCAGTGCTTC
TRBV15	TRBJ2-1	14	NA	TRBD2	CATSRGLAAAEQFF	TGTGCCACCAGCAGAGGACTAGCGGCAGCAGAGCAGTTCTTC
TRBV5-6	TRBJ2-4	13	NA	NA	CASSYNRRNIQYF	TGTGCCAGCAGCTATAACAGGAGAAACATTCAGTACTTC
TRBV4-3	TRBJ2-7	18	NA	TRBD2	CASSQDRGLATSSYEQYF	TGCGCCAGCAGCCAAGATCGGGGACTAGCGACGAGCTCCTACGAGCAGTACTTC
TRBV13	TRBJ1-4	16	few	NA	CASSPGTGGTNEKLFF	TGTGCCAGCAGCCCGGGAACAGGAGGAACTAATGAAAAACTGTTTTTT
TRBV29-1	TRBJ2-4	14	few	NA	CSVDTEGDKNIQYF	TGCAGCGTTGATACCGAAGGGGACAAAAACATTCAGTACTTC
TRBV28	TRBJ2-7	13	NA	NA	CASSLMDLSEQYF	TGTGCCAGCAGCCTTATGGACTTGTCCGAGCAGTACTTC
TRBV29-1	TRBJ2-5	12	few	TRBD1	CSASGQTGGQYF	TGCAGCGCGTCGGGACAGACCGGCGGTCAGTACTTC
TRBV29-1	TRBJ2-1	13	few	NA	CSVEGPEGGEQFF	TGCAGCGTTGAAGGGCCAGAGGGTGGTGAGCAGTTCTTC
TRBV9	TRBJ2-1	16	few	NA	CASSPLGRGANNEQFF	TGTGCCAGCAGCCCCCTCGGCCGCGGGGCAAACAATGAGCAGTTCTTC
TRBV15	TRBJ2-7	13	NA	NA	CATSGGHLYEQYF	TGTGCCACCAGCGGGGGACACCTTTACGAGCAGTACTTC
TRBV12-3/TRBV12-4	TRBJ2-7	14	few	TRBD2	CASTTSGFSYEQYF	TGTGCCAGCACCACTAGCGGTTTCTCCTACGAGCAGTACTTC
TRBV10-3	TRBJ2-3	13	few	NA	CAISESVLDTQYF	TGTGCCATCAGTGAGTCAGTGTTGGATACGCAGTATTTT
TRBV5-1	TRBJ2-7	14	NA	TRBD2	CASSETSGSYEQYF	TGCGCCAGCAGCGAAACTAGCGGCTCCTACGAGCAGTACTTC
TRBV12-5	TRBJ2-7	11	few	NA	CASGNLPEQYF	TGTGCTAGTGGCAACTTACCCGAGCAGTACTTC
TRBV6-6	TRBJ2-2	15	NA	NA	CASSKTGIQTGELFF	TGTGCCAGCAGCAAAACAGGGATTCAAACCGGGGAGCTGTTTTTT
TRBV28	TRBJ2-1	12	few	NA	CASSSAYNEQFF	TGTGCCAGCAGTTCTGCCTACAATGAGCAGTTCTTC
TRBV28	TRBJ2-7	15	few	NA	CASSLGKGTPYEQYF	TGTGCCAGCAGTTTAGGAAAGGGGACCCCCTACGAGCAGTACTTC
TRBV5-1	TRBJ2-6	19	few	NA	CASSLGTDRTFSGANVLTF	TGCGCCAGCAGCTTGGGGACAGACCGCACCTTCTCTGGGGCCAACGTCCTGACTTTC
TRBV6-1	TRBJ1-4	15	NA	NA	CASSEVGGYVEKLFF	TGTGCCAGCAGTGAAGTGGGGGGGTATGTGGAAAAACTGTTTTTT
TRBV6-5	TRBJ1-2	15	NA	NA	CASSYDSRGDYGYTF	TGTGCCAGCAGTTACGACTCGCGAGGGGACTATGGCTACACCTTC
TRBV19	TRBJ2-2	15	NA	TRBD1	CASCGQGIRTGELFF	TGTGCCAGTTGCGGACAGGGGATACGTACCGGGGAGCTGTTTTTT
TRBV5-5	TRBJ2-1	15	few	NA	CASSSLNSLYNEQFF	TGTGCCAGCAGCTCGTTGAATAGCCTCTACAATGAGCAGTTCTTC
TRBV3-1	TRBJ2-3	17	NA	TRBD2	CASSQDLSGGARDTQYF	TGTGCCAGCAGCCAAGATCTTAGCGGGGGGGCTCGAGATACGCAGTATTTT